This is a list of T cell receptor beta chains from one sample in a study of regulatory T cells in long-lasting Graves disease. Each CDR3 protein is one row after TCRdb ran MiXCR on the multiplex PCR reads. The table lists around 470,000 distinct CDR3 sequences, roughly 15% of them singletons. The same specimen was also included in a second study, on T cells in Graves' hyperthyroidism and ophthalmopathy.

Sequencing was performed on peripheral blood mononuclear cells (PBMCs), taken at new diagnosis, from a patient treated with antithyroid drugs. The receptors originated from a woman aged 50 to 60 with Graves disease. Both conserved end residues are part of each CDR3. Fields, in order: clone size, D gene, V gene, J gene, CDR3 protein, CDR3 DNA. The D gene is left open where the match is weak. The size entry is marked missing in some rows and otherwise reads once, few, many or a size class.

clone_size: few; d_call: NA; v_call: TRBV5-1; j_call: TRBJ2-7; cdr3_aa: CASPQSCPLYEQYF; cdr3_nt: TGCGCCAGCCCCCAATCCTGTCCTCTCTACGAGCAGTACTTC
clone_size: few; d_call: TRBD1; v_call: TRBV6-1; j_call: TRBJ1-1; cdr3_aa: CASSRRDRDSEAFF; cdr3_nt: TGTGCCAGCAGTCGCCGGGACAGAGACAGTGAAGCTTTCTTT
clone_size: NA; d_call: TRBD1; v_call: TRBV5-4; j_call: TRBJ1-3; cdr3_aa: CASSLNRGNYGNTIYF; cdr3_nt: TGTGCCAGCAGCTTGAACAGGGGGAATTATGGAAACACCATATATTTT
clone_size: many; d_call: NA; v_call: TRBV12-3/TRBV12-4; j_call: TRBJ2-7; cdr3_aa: CASSFGPQDSSYEQYF; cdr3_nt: TGTGCCAGCAGTTTTGGGCCCCAGGACAGCTCCTACGAGCAGTACTTC
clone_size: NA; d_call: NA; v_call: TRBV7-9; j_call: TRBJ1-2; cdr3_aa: CASSFSGAGGYTF; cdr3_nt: TGTGCCAGCAGCTTTTCTGGGGCCGGCGGCTACACCTTC
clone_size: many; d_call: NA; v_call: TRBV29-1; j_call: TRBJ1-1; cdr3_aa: CSVNPPDTEAFF; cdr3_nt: TGCAGTGTAAACCCACCGGACACTGAAGCTTTCTTT
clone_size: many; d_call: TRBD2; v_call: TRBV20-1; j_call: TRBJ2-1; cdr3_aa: CSADVVAGVAEQFF; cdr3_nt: TGCAGTGCTGACGTGGTAGCGGGAGTCGCTGAGCAGTTCTTC
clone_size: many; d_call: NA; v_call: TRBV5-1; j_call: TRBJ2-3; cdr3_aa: CASILGVGGTDTQYF; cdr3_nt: TGCGCCAGCATCTTGGGAGTAGGCGGAACAGATACGCAGTATTTT
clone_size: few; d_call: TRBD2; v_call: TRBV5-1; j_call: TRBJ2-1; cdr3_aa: CASSMRTSGSFNEQFF; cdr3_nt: TGCGCCAGCAGCATGAGGACTAGCGGGAGTTTCAATGAGCAGTTCTTC
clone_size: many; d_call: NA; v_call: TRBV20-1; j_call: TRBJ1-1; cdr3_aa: CSARDQGTVNTEAFF; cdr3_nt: TGCAGTGCTAGAGATCAAGGGACGGTGAACACTGAAGCTTTCTTT
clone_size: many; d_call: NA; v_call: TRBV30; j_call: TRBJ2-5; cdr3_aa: CAWSWSDKETQYF; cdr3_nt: TGTGCCTGGAGTTGGAGTGACAAAGAGACCCAGTACTTC
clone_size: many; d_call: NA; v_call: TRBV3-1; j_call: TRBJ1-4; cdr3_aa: CASSLSRGTNEKLFF; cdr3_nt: TGTGCCAGCAGCCTCTCGAGGGGCACTAATGAAAAACTGTTTTTT
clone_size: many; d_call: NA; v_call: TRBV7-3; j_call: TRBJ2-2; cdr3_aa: CASSRYGTGELFF; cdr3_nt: TGTGCCAGCAGCCGATACGGGACCGGGGAGCTGTTTTTT
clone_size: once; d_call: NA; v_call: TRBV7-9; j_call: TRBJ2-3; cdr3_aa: CASSLAGDGADTQYF; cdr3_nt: TGTGCCAGCAGCTTAGCGGGAGACGGGGCGGATACGCAGTATTTT
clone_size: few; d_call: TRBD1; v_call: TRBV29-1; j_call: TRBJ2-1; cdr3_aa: CSVAQGAREQFF; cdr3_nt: TGCAGCGTTGCACAGGGGGCTCGGGAGCAGTTCTTC
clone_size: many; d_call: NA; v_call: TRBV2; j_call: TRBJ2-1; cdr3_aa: CASSSGAREFF; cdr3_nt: TGTGCCAGCAGTTCAGGGGCGAGGGAGTTCTTC
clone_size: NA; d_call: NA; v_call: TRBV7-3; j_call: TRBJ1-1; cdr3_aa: CANSRGGNTEAFF; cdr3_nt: TGTGCCAACAGCCGCGGGGGAAATACTGAAGCTTTCTTT
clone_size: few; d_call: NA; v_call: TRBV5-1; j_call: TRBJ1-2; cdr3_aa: CASSLGGIGGYTF; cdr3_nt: TGCGCCAGCAGCTTGGGAGGGATAGGTGGCTACACCTTC
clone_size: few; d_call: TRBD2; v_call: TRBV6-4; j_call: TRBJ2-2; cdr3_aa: CASSANPSGRADTGELFF; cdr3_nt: TGTGCCAGCAGCGCGAACCCGAGCGGGAGGGCCGACACCGGGGAGCTGTTTTTT
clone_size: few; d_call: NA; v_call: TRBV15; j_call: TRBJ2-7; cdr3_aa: CATSRLGWGLSYEQYF; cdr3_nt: TGTGCCACCAGCAGACTCGGATGGGGACTTTCCTACGAGCAGTACTTC
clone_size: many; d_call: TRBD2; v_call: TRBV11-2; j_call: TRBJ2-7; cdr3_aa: CASSLDWTSGASYEQYF; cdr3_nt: TGTGCCAGCAGCTTAGATTGGACTAGCGGAGCCTCCTACGAGCAGTACTTC
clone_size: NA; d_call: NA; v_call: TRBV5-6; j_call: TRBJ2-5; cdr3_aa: CASSFRASYQETQYF; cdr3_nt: TGTGCCAGCAGCTTCCGGGCTAGCTATCAAGAGACCCAGTACTTC
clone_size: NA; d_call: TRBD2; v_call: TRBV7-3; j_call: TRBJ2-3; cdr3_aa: CASSPTSNTDTQYF; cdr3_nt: TGTGCCAGCAGCCCGACTAGCAACACAGATACGCAGTATTTT
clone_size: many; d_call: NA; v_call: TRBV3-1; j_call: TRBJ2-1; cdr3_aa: CASSQLGLSHEQFF; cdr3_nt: TGTGCCAGCAGCCAACTGGGACTCTCGCATGAGCAGTTCTTC